The 8 T cell receptor beta chains reported below all come from one sample, sequenced in a study of blood T cell repertoires in COVID-19. Generated by immunoSEQ multiplex PCR, the TCRdb table keeps only in-frame clones and is missing some. The table shows about 260,000 clones, with approximately 89% occurring only once. The sample consisted of PBMCs or T cells enriched from blood (not recorded which). All receptors come from a middle-aged woman with acute COVID-19.

The rearrangement links TRBV19 to TRBJ1-5; 10 nucleotides match TRBD1. The germline V gene encodes CDR1 LNHDA and CDR2 SQIVND (reference sequence). This CDR3 has 13 residues. The ends lost 6 bases at V and 5 bases at J; junction bases unmatched: 1. CDR3 in DNA: TGTGCCAGTAGCGGGACAGGGGATCAGCCCCAGCATTTT. Its translation is CASSGTGDQPQHF. The full variable domain, rest sourced from reference TRBV19 and TRBJ1-5, is DGGITQSPKYLFRKEGQNVTLSCEQNLNHDAMYWYRQDPGQGLRLIYYSQIVNDFQKGDIAEGYSVSREKKESFPLTVTSAQKNPTAFYLCASSGTGDQPQHFGDGTRLSIL.

The CDR3 nucleotides are TGTGCCACCAGCACTCGGGACAGGGGCCTCAATGAGCAGTTCTTC. Translation: CATSTRDRGLNEQFF. The V gene is TRBV15, the J gene TRBJ2-1, with 10 nucleotides matching TRBD1. Germline loops: CDR1 LNHNV, CDR2 YYDKDF (reference sequence). This CDR3 is 15 amino acids long. V gave up 4 bases and J gave up 6 bases; unmatched junction bases: 6.

This clone was seen once. V usage is TRBV15 and J usage is TRBJ2-1, with D possibly being TRBD1 (6 bases). V lost 2 bases and J lost 2, with 13 bases in between. This CDR3 comprises 16 residues. Per the germline V gene, CDR1 is LNHNV and CDR2 is YYDKDF (reference sequence). The CDR3 DNA reads as TGTGCCACCAGCAGAAACCGGGACACTGCCTACAATGAGCAGTTCTTC. The encoded protein is CATSRNRDTAYNEQFF. The full variable domain, with the rest looked up from reference TRBV15 and TRBJ2-1, is DAMVIQNPRYQVTQFGKPVTLSCSQTLNHNVMYWYQQKSSQAPKLLFHYYDKDFNNEADTPDNFQSRRPNTSFCFLDIRSPGLGDTAMYLCATSRNRDTAYNEQFFGPGTRLTVL.

The J gene is TRBJ2-7, the V gene TRBV7-8, with D tentatively TRBD1 (5 bases). The CDR3 has 15 residues. From germline, CDR1 is SGHVS and CDR2 FQNEAQ. Trimming took off 2 bases at V and 0 bases at J, with 11 bases between the two ends. The CDR3 reads CASSLRQGLSYEQYF. The CDR3 nucleotides are TGTGCCAGCAGCTTAAGGCAGGGCCTCTCCTACGAGCAGTACTTC. The full variable domain, rest sourced from reference TRBV7-8 and TRBJ2-7, is GAGVSQSPRYKVAKRGQDVALRCDPISGHVSLFWYQQALGQGPEFLTYFQNEAQLDKSGLPSDRFFAERPEGSVSTLKIQRTQQEDSAVYLCASSLRQGLSYEQYFGPGTRLTVT.

V and J are TRBV28 and TRBJ1-5; unclear D gene. The V end lost 5 bases, the J end lost 0 bases, and 20 bases lay between the germline ends. Germline V gene lookup returns CDR1 MDHEN and CDR2 SYDVKM. This CDR3 has 18 amino acids. CDR3 DNA sequence: TGTGCCAGCAGTCCAATACGAAGACACCTATATAGCAATCAGCCCCAGCATTTT. Encoded protein: CASSPIRRHLYSNQPQHF.

The V gene is TRBV27, the J gene TRBJ2-5; D might be TRBD1 (5 bases). The CDR3 has 15 amino acids. Trimming pared 5 bases from V and 5 bases from J, leaving 18 bases between. Germline CDR1 and CDR2: MNHEY and SMNVEV (reference sequence). The CDR3 region is CASSPRQTNYETQYF. The CDR3 DNA is TGTGCCAGCAGTCCACGACAGACCAACTACGAGACCCAGTACTTC.

The chain links TRBV19 to TRBJ1-5; no definite D call. V was cut by 1 base and J by 8 bases, with 15 bases left in between. The CDR3 sequence is 15 residues long. Germline V gene data show CDR1 as LNHDA and CDR2 as SQIVND (reference sequence). The CDR3 spells CASSIVRGVIEPQHF. The DNA of the CDR3 is TGTGCCAGTAGTATAGTACGGGGAGTGATTGAGCCCCAGCATTTT.

The chain recombines TRBV7-8 with TRBJ2-5, with D perhaps matching TRBD2 (6 bases). The germline gives CDR1 SGHVS, CDR2 FQNEAQ. This CDR3 comprises 16 residues. Trimming took 4 bases from V and 5 from J, leaving 20 bases between them. CDR3 loop: CASSSLGPGVVETQYF. The CDR3 DNA reads TGTGCCAGCAGCTCCCTCGGCCCGGGGGTAGTGGAGACCCAGTACTTC. Using reference TRBV7-8 and TRBJ2-5 for the parts outside the CDR3, the full variable domain is GAGVSQSPRYKVAKRGQDVALRCDPISGHVSLFWYQQALGQGPEFLTYFQNEAQLDKSGLPSDRFFAERPEGSVSTLKIQRTQQEDSAVYLCASSSLGPGVVETQYFGPGTRLLVL.